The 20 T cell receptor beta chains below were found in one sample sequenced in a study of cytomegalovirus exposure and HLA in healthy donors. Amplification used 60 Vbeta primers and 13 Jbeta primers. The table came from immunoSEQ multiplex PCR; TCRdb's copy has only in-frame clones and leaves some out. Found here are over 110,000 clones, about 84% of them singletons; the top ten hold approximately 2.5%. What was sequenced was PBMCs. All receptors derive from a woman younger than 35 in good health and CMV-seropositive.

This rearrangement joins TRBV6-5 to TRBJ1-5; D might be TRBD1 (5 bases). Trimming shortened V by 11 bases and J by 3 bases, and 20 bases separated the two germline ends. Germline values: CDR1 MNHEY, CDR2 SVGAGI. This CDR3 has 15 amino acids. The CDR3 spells CACDWTGGTNQPQHF. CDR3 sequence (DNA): TGTGCCTGCGACTGGACCGGGGGTACCAATCAGCCCCAGCATTTT.

The CDR3: CATGEGYGYTF. The CDR3 region has the DNA TGTGCCACCGGGGAAGGCTATGGCTACACCTTC. The chain recombines TRBV28 with TRBJ1-2; D is ambiguous. Germline CDR1 and CDR2: MDHEN and SYDVKM. The V and J ends lost 10 bases and 4 bases respectively, with 10 bases between them. CDR3 size: 11 residues.

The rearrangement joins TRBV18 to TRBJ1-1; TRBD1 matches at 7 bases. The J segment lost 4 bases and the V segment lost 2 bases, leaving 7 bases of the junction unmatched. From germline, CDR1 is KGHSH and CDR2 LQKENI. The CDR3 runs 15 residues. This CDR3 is CASSPSRQGGTEAFF. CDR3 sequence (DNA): TGTGCCAGCTCACCATCTCGGCAGGGGGGCACTGAAGCTTTCTTT.

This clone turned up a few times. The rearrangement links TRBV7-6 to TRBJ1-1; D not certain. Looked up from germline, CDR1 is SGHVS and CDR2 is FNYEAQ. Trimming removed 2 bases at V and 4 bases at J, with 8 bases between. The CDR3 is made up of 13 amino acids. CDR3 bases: TGTGCCAGCAGCTTACGGCGGGGCACTGAAGCTTTCTTT. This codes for CASSLRRGTEAFF.

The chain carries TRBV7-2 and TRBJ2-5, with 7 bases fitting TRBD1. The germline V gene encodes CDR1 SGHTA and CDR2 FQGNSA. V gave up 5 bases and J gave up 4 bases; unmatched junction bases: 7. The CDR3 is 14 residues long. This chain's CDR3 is CASSPGQARETQYF. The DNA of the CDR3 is TGTGCCAGCAGCCCCGGACAGGCCCGAGAGACCCAGTACTTC.

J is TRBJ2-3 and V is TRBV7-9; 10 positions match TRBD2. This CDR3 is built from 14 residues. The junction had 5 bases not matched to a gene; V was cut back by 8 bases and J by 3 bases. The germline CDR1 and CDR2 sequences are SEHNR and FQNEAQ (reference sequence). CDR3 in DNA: TGTGCCAGCGAGCGGGGGGGAGGGACAGATACGCAGTATTTT. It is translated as CASERGGGTDTQYF.

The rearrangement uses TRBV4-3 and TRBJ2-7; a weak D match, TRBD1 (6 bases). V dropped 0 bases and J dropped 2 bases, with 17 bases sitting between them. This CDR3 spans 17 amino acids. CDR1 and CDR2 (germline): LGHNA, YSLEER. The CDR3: CASSQDTGSFSPYEQYF. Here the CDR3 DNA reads TGCGCCAGCAGCCAAGACACAGGGAGTTTTTCCCCCTACGAGCAGTACTTC.

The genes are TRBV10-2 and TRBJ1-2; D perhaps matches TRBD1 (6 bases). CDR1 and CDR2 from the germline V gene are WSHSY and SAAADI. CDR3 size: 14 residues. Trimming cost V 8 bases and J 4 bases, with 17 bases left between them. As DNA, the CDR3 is TGCGCCAGCCAACCGATACAGGGCGGCTATGGCTACACCTTC. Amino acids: CASQPIQGGYGYTF.

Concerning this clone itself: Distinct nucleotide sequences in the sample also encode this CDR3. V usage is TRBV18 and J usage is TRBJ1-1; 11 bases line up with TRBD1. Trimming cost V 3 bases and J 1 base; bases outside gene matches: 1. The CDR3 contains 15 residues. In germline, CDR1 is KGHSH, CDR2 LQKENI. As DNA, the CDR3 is TGTGCCAGCTCACCCGGACAGGGGGCGAACACTGAAGCTTTCTTT. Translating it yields CASSPGQGANTEAFF. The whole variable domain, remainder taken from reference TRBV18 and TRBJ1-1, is NAGVMQNPRHLVRRRGQEARLRCSPMKGHSHVYWYRQLPEEGLKFMVYLQKENIIDESGMPKERFSAEFPKEGPSILRIQQVVRGDSAAYFCASSPGQGANTEAFFGQGTRLTVV.

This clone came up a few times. For the CDR3, the DNA is TGCGCCAGCAGCCAATTCACGGGACAGAACCTAGGATTAGCCAAAAACATTCAGTACTTC. The encoded protein is CASSQFTGQNLGLAKNIQYF. The rearrangement joins TRBV4-1 to TRBJ2-4, with TRBD1 matching 7 bases. V lost 2 bases to trimming and J lost 0 bases; unmatched junction nucleotides: 16. The germline CDR1 and CDR2 sequences are MGHRA and YSYEKL. The CDR3 has 20 amino acids.

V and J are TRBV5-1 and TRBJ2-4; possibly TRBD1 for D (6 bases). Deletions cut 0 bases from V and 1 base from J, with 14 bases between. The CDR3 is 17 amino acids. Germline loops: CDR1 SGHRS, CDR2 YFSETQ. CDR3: CASSLAGVGAAKNIQYF. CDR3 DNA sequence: TGCGCCAGCAGCTTGGCCGGGGTGGGGGCGGCCAAAAACATTCAGTACTTC.

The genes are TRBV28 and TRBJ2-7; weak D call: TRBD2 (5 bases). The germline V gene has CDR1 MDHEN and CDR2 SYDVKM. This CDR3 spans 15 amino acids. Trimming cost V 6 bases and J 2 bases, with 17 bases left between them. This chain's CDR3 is CASSPLFGETYEQYF. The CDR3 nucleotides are TGTGCCAGCAGCCCTTTGTTCGGGGAAACCTACGAGCAGTACTTC.

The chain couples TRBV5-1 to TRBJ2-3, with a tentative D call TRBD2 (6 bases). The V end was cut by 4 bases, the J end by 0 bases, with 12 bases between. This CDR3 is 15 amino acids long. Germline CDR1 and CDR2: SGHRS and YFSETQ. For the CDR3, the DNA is TGCGCCAGCAGCCCCCGGGGGACTAGCACAGATACGCAGTATTTT. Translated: CASSPRGTSTDTQYF. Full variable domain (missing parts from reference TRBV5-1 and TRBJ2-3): KAGVTQTPRYLIKTRGQQVTLSCSPISGHRSVSWYQQTPGQGLQFLFEYFSETQRNKGNFPGRFSGRQFSNSRSEMNVSTLELGDSALYLCASSPRGTSTDTQYFGPGTRLTVL.

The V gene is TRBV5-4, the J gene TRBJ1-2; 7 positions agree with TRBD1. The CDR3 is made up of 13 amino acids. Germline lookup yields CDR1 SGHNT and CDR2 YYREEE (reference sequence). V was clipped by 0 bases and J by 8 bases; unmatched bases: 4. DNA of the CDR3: TGTGCCAGCAGCTTGGACAGGGGCGACGGCTACACCTTC. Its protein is CASSLDRGDGYTF.

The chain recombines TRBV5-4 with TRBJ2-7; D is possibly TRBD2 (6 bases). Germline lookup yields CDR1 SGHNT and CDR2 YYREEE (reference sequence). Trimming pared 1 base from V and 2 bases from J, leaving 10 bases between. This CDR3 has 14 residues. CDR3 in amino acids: CASSLWGVPYEQYF. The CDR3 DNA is TGTGCCAGCAGCTTGTGGGGGGTACCCTACGAGCAGTACTTC.

In nucleotides, the CDR3 is TGTGCCAGCAGCTTACGGACAGTCTACGAGCAGTACTTC. As protein: CASSLRTVYEQYF. V and J are TRBV5-8 and TRBJ2-7; D possibly corresponds to TRBD1 (6 bases). The V gene's germline CDR1 is SGHTS and CDR2 YDEGEE. The V end was cut by 2 bases, the J end by 3 bases, with 9 bases between. CDR3 size: 13 residues.

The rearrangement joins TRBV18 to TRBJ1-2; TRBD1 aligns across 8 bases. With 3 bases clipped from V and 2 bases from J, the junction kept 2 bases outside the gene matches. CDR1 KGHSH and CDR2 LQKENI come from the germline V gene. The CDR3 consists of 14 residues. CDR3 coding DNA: TGTGCCAGCTCACCGGGACAGGACAACTATGGCTACACCTTC. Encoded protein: CASSPGQDNYGYTF.

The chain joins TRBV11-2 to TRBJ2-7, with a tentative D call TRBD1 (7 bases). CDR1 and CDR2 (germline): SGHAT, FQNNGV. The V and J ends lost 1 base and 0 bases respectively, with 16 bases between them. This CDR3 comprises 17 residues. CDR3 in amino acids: CASSLVLPGGNSYEQYF. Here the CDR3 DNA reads TGTGCCAGCAGCTTAGTTCTTCCAGGGGGGAACTCCTACGAGCAGTACTTC.

In DNA form, the CDR3 reads TGTGCCAGCAGCCCCAATTCCCCAGGGAGGGGTGAAAAACTGTTTTTT. This translates into CASSPNSPGRGEKLFF. This rearrangement joins TRBV7-2 to TRBJ1-4, with D tentatively TRBD1 (5 bases). This CDR3 contains 16 residues. Germline V CDR1 and CDR2: SGHTA, FQGNSA. V was pared by 5 bases and J by 7 bases, with 20 bases between. Together with reference TRBV7-2 and TRBJ1-4, the CDR3 gives the full variable domain: GAGVSQSPSNKVTEKGKDVELRCDPISGHTALYWYRQSLGQGLEFLIYFQGNSAPDKSGLPSDRFSAERTGGSVSTLTIQRTQQEDSAVYLCASSPNSPGRGEKLFFGSGTQLSVL.

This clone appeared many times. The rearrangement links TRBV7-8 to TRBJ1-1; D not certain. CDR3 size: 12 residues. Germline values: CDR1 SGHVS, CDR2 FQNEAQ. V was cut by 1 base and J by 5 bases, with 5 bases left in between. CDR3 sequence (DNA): TGTGCCAGCAGCTTAGGACTGACTGAAGCTTTCTTT. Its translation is CASSLGLTEAFF.